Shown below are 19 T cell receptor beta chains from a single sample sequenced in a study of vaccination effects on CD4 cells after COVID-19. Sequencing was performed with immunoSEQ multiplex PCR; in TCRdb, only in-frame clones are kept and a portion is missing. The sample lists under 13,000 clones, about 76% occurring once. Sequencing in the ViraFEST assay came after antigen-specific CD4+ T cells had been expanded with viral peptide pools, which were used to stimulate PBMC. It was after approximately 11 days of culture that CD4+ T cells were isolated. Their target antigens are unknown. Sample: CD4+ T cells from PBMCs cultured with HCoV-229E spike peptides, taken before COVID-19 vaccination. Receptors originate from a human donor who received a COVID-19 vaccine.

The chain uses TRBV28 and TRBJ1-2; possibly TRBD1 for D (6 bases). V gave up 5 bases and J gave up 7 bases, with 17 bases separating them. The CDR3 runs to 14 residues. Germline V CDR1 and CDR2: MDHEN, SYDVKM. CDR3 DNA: TGTGCCAGCAGTACCTTACAGGGATTGAGTGGCTACACCTTC. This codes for CASSTLQGLSGYTF.

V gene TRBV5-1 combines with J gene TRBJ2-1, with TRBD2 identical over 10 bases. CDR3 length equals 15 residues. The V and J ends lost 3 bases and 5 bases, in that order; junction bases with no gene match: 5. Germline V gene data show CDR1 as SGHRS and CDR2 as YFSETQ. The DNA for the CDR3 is TGCGCCAGCAGCTCCACTAGCGGGACAGACAATGAGCAGTTCTTC. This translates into CASSSTSGTDNEQFF.

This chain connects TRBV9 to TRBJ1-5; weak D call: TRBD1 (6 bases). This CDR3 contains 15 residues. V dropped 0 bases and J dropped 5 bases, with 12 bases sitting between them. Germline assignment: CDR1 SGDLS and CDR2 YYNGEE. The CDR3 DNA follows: TGTGCCAGCAGCGTAGATGGGGGCCCTTATCAGCCCCAGCATTTT. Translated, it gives CASSVDGGPYQPQHF.

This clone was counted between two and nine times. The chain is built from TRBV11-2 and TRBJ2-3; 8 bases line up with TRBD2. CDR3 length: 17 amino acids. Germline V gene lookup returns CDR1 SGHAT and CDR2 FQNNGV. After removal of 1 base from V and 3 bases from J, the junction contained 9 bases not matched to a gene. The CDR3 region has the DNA TGTGCCAGCAGCTTAGGGTCTGGCGGGGGGTGGACAGATACGCAGTATTTT. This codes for CASSLGSGGGWTDTQYF.

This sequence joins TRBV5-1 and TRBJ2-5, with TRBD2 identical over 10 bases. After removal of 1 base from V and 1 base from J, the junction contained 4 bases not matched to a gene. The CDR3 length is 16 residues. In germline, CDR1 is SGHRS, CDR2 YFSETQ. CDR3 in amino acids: CASSLTSGVGQETQYF. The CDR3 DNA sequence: TGCGCCAGCAGCTTGACTAGCGGGGTGGGCCAAGAGACCCAGTACTTC.

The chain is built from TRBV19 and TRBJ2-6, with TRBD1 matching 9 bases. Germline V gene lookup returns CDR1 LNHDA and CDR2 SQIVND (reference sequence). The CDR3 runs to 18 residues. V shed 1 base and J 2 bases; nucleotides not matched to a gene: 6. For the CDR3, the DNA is TGTGCCAGTAGTATAGGCCCGGGACAGGGTCCTGGGGCCAACGTCCTGACTTTC. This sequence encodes CASSIGPGQGPGANVLTF. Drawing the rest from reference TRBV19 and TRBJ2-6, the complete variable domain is DGGITQSPKYLFRKEGQNVTLSCEQNLNHDAMYWYRQDPGQGLRLIYYSQIVNDFQKGDIAEGYSVSREKKESFPLTVTSAQKNPTAFYLCASSIGPGQGPGANVLTFGAGSRLTVL.

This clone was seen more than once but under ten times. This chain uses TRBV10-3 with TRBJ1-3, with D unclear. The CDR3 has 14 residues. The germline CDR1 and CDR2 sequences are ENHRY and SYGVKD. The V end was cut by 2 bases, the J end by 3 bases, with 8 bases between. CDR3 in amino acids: CAISETSRGNTIYF. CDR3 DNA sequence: TGTGCCATCAGTGAGACGAGCCGTGGAAACACCATATATTTT.

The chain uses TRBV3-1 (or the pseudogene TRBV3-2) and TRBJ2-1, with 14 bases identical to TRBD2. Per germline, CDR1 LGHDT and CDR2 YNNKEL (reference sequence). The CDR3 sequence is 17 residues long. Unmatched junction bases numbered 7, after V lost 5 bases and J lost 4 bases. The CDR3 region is CASSSGLAGGPYNEQFF. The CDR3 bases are TGTGCCAGCAGCTCCGGACTAGCGGGAGGACCATACAATGAGCAGTTCTTC.

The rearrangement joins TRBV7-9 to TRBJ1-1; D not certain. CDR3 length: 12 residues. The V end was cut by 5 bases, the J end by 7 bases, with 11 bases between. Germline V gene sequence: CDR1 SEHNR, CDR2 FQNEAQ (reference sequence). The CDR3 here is CASSLGPREAFF. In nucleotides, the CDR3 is TGTGCCAGCAGCCTAGGGCCCCGTGAAGCTTTCTTT.

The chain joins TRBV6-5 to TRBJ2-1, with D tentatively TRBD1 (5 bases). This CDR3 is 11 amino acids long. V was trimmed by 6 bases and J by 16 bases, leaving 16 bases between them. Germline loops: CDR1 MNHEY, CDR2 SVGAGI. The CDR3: CASRSTNRCFF. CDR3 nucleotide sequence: TGTGCCAGCAGGTCTACGAACAGGTGTTTCTTC.

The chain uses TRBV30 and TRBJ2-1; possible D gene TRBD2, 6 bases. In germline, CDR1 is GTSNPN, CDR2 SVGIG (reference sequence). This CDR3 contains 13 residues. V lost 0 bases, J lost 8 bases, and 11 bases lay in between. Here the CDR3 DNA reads TGTGCCTGGAGTGTACTAGCTCCATATGAGCAGTTCTTC. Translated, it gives CAWSVLAPYEQFF.

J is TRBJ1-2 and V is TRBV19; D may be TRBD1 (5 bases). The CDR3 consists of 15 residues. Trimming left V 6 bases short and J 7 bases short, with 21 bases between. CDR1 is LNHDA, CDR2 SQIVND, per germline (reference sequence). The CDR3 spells CASSRPGQGIRGYTF. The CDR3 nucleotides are TGTGCCAGTAGCCGTCCGGGGCAGGGCATACGTGGCTACACCTTC.

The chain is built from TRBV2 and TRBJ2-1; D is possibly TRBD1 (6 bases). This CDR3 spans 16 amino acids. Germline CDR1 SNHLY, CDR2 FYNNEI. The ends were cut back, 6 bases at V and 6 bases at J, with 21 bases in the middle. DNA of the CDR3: TGTGCCAGCAGCGCTGCTGGGGCAGGGACATCCAATGAGCAGTTCTTC. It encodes CASSAAGAGTSNEQFF.

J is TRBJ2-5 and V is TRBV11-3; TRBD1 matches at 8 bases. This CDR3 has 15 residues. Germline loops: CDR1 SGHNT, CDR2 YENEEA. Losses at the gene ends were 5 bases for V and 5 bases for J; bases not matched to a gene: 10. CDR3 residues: CASSPRTGLGETQYF. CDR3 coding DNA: TGTGCCAGCAGCCCTCGGACAGGGCTGGGGGAGACCCAGTACTTC.

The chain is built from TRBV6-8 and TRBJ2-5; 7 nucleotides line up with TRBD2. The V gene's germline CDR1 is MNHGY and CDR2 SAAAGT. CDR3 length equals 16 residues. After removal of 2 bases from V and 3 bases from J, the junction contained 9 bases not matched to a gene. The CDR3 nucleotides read TGTGCCAGCAGTTACAGTCGGACTAGGGGTAAAGAGACCCAGTACTTC. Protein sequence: CASSYSRTRGKETQYF.

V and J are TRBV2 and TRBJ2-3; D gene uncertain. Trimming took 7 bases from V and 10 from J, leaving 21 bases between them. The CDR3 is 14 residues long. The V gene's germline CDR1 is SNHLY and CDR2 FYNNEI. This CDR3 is CASTPQPQTAAQYF. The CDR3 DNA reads TGTGCCAGCACCCCCCAGCCCCAGACGGCGGCGCAGTATTTT.

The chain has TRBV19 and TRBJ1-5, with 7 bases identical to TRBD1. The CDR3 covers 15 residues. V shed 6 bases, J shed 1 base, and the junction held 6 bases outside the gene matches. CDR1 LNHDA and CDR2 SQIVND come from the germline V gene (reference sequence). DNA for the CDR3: TGTGCCAGTAGAGAACGGGACAGCAGCAATCAGCCCCAGCATTTT. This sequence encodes CASRERDSSNQPQHF.

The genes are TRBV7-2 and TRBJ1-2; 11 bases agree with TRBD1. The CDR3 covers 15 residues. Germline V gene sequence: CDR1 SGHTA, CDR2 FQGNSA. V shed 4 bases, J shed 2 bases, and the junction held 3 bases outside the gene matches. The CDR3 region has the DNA TGTGCCAGCAGCTCTTGGACAGGGGGCAACTATGGCTACACCTTC. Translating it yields CASSSWTGGNYGYTF.

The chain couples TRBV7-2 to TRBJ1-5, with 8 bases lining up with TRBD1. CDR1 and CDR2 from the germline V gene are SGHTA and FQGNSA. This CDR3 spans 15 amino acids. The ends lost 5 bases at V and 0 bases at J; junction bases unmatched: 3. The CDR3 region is CASSPGQGSNQPQHF. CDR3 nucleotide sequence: TGTGCCAGCAGCCCCGGACAGGGTAGCAATCAGCCCCAGCATTTT.